Detailed here is one TCR beta chain. There are 18 residues in the CDR3. V lost 1 base, J lost 0 bases, and 14 bases lay in between. CDR1 SGHRS and CDR2 YFSETQ come from the germline V gene. This specimen belongs to a study of blood T cell repertoires in COVID-19. Across the study: There were acute and convalescent COVID-19 samples, and they came from the United States, Italy and Spain. PBMCs, B-cell-depleted T cells, or T cells provided the cDNA or gDNA that made up the material.

Authors' processing steps: From reference gene primer amplification, estimates of nucleated cell counts were derived. Only in-frame clones appear in the TCRdb table, and some are missing; sequencing was by immunoSEQ multiplex PCR. The V and J calls and clone size come from that table; D and trimming were worked out from the DNA. This table holds 250,000 or so clones, just under 85% found once. The sequence derives from a woman of 80 years or more with acute or convalescent COVID-19. The chain carries TRBV5-1 and TRBJ2-6; D may be TRBD1 (7 bases). The material sequenced was peripheral blood. CDR3 coding DNA: TGCGCCAGCAGCTTGCAGGGGGGTGCCAGCTCTGGGGCCAACGTCCTGACTTTC. It translates to CASSLQGGASSGANVLTF.